This T cell receptor beta chain was retrieved from a study of blood T cell repertoires in COVID-19. Turning to the study itself: Sources were T cells, B-cell-depleted T cells, or PBMCs; the material itself was cDNA or gDNA.

Original handling: Nucleated cell counts were estimated from reference gene primer amplification. Sequenced by immunoSEQ multiplex PCR; TCRdb stores in-frame clones only, minus some. V, J and clone size reflect that table, while D and trimming were determined from the DNA. This table holds approximately 68,000 clones, about 83% found once. V was trimmed by 1 base and J by 0 bases, leaving 6 bases between them. Per the germline V gene, CDR1 is SGHNT and CDR2 is YENEEA. The CDR3 totals 15 residues. Sequencing was performed on peripheral blood. The sequence was collected from a woman in her sixties with acute or convalescent COVID-19. This sequence joins TRBV11-3 and TRBJ2-2; D remains unclear. CDR3 in DNA: TGTGCCAGCAGCTTAGGGTCGGCGAACACCGGGGAGCTGTTTTTT. Residues: CASSLGSANTGELFF.